This T cell receptor beta chain was sequenced during a study of T cell repertoires in cytomegalovirus infection. Study overall: Public TCR beta signatures were indicative of both CMV infection and a matching HLA type.

Study-wide results and limits: Dominant in the ex vivo response were TCR beta clonotypes restricted by HLA-C and specific for CMV. Totalled public TCR beta family frequency picked out people who carried CMV plus the relevant HLA.

TCRdb ran MiXCR on the reads and lists one entry per CDR3 protein. This repertoire shows about 180,000 distinct CDR3 sequences, 15% to 20% found once; its top ten account for around 27%. Germline V gives CDR1 MDHEN, CDR2 SYDVKM. The CDR3 has 14 residues. V was cut by 1 base and J by 1 base, with 7 bases left in between. Details on this clonotype: What it recognizes is unknown.

The TCR was taken from a human donor in good health (CMV status not recorded). Some clones in this sample may be carry-over from other donors' samples. The sequenced sample consisted of CD8+ T cells from PBMCs. This sequence joins TRBV28 and TRBJ1-2, with a weak D call TRBD1 (5 bases). The CDR3 sequence is CASSLFGGNYGYTF. In DNA, the CDR3 is TGTGCCAGCAGTTTATTTGGGGGTAACTATGGCTACACCTTC.